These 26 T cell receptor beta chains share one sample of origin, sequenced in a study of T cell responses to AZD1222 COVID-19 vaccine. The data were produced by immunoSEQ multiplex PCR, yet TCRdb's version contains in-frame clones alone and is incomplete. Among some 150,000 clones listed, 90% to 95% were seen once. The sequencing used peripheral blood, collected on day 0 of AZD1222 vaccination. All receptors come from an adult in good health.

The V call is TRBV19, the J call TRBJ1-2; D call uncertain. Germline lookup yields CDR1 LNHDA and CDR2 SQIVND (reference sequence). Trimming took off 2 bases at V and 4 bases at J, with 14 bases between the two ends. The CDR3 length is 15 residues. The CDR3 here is CASSIRQDGSYGYTF. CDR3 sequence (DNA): TGTGCCAGTAGTATAAGGCAGGATGGGAGCTATGGCTACACCTTC. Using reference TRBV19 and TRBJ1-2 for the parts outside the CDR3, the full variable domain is DGGITQSPKYLFRKEGQNVTLSCEQNLNHDAMYWYRQDPGQGLRLIYYSQIVNDFQKGDIAEGYSVSREKKESFPLTVTSAQKNPTAFYLCASSIRQDGSYGYTFGSGTRLTVV.

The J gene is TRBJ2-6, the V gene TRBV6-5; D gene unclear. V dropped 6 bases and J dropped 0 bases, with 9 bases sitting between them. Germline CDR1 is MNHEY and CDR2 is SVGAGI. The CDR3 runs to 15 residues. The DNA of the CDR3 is TGTGCCAGCAGGCCGGAGTCCTCTGGGGCCAACGTCCTGACTTTC. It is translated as CASRPESSGANVLTF.

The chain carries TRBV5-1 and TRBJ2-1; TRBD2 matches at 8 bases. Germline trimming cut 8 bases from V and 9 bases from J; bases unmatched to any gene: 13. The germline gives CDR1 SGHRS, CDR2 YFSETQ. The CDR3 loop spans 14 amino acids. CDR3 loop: CASLIRPSGGEQFF. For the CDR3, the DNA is TGCGCCAGTCTTATAAGGCCCAGCGGGGGTGAGCAGTTCTTC. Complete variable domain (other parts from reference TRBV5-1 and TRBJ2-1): KAGVTQTPRYLIKTRGQQVTLSCSPISGHRSVSWYQQTPGQGLQFLFEYFSETQRNKGNFPGRFSGRQFSNSRSEMNVSTLELGDSALYLCASLIRPSGGEQFFGPGTRLTVL.

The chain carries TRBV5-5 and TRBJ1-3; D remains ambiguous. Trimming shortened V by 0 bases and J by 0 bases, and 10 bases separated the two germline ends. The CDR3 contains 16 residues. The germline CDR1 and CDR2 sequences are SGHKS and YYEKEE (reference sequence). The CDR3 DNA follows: TGTGCCAGCAGCTTGGGAACAGTCTACTCTGGAAACACCATATATTTT. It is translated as CASSLGTVYSGNTIYF. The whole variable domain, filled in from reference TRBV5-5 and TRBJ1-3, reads DAGVTQSPTHLIKTRGQQVTLRCSPISGHKSVSWYQQVLGQGPQFIFQYYEKEERGRGNFPDRFSARQFPNYSSELNVNALLLGDSALYLCASSLGTVYSGNTIYFGEGSWLTVV.

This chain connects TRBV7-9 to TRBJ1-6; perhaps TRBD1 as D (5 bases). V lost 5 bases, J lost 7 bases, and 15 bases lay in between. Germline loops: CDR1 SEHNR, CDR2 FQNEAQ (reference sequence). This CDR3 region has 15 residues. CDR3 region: CASSPDSGGNSPLHF. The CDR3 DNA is TGTGCCAGCAGCCCCGATTCGGGGGGAAATTCACCCCTCCACTTT.

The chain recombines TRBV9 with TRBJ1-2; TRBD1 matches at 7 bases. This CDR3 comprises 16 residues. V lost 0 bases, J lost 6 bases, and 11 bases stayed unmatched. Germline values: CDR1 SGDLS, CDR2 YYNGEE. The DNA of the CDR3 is TGTGCCAGCAGCGTAGCTACCGGGCAGGGGGTGGATGGCTACACCTTC. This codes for CASSVATGQGVDGYTF.

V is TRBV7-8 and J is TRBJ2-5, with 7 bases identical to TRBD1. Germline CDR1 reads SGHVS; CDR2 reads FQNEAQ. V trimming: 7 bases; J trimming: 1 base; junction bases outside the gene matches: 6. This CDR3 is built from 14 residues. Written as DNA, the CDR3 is TGTGCCAGCAACATCAGACAGGGCCAAGAGACCCAGTACTTC. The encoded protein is CASNIRQGQETQYF.

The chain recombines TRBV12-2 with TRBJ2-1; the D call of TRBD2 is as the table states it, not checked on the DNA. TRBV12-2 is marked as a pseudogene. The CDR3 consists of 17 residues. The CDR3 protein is CASRLLPRGGTYNEQFF. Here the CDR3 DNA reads TGTGCAAGTCGCTTACTGCCGCGGGGGGGAACCTACAATGAGCAGTTCTTC.

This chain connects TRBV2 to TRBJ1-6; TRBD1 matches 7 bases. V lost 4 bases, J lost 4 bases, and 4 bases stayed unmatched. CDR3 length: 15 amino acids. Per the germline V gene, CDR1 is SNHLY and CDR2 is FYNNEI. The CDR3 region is CASSGQGVYNSPLHF. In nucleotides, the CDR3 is TGTGCCAGCAGTGGGCAGGGGGTGTATAATTCACCCCTCCACTTT.

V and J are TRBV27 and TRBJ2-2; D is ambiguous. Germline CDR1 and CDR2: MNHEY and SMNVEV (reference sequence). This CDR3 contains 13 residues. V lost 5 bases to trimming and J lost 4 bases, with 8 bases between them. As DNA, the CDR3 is TGTGCCAGCAGTCCCTATCCCACCGGGGAGCTGTTTTTT. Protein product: CASSPYPTGELFF.

This CDR3 reads CASSYDQGLDTGELFF. CDR3 DNA sequence: TGTGCCAGCAGTTACGATCAGGGGTTGGACACCGGGGAGCTGTTTTTT. The chain combines TRBV6-5 with TRBJ2-2, with D maybe TRBD1 (6 bases). The V end was cut by 2 bases, the J end by 3 bases, with 13 bases between. Germline-derived CDR1 and CDR2 are MNHEY and SVGAGI. This CDR3 has 16 residues.

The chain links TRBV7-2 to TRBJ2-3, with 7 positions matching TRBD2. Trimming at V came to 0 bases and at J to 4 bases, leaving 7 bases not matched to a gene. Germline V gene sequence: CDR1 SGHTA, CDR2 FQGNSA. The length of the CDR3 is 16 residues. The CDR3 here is CASSLALGGGPDTQYF. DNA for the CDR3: TGTGCCAGCAGCTTAGCGCTGGGCGGGGGTCCAGATACGCAGTATTTT. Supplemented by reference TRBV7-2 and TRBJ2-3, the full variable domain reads GAGVSQSPSNKVTEKGKDVELRCDPISGHTALYWYRQSLGQGLEFLIYFQGNSAPDKSGLPSDRFSAERTGGSVSTLTIQRTQQEDSAVYLCASSLALGGGPDTQYFGPGTRLTVL.

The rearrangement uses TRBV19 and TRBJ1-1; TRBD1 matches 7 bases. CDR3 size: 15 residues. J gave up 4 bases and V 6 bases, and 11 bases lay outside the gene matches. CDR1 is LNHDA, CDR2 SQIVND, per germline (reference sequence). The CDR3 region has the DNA TGTGCCAGTAGGCAGTCCAGGGGGGTGAGCACTGAAGCTTTCTTT. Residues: CASRQSRGVSTEAFF.

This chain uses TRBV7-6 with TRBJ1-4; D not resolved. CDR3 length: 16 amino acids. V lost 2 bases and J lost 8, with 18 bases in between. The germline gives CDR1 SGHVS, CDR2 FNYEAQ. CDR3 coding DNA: TGTGCCAGCAGCTTAAGGGCCGCGGGGTCCGGCGAAAAACTGTTTTTT. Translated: CASSLRAAGSGEKLFF.

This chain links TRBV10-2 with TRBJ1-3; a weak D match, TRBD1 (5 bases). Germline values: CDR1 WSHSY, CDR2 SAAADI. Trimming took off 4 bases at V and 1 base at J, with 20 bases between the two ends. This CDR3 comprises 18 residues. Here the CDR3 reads CASSGRGVRLTSGNTIYF. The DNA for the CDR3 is TGCGCCAGCAGTGGTCGGGGGGTTCGGTTAACTTCTGGAAACACCATATATTTT.

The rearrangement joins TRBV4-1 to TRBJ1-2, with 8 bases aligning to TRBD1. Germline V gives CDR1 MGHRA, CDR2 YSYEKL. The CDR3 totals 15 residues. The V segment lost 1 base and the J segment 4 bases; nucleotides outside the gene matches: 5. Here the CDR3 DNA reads TGCGCCAGCAGCCAAGGGAACGGACAGGGCTATGGCTACACCTTC. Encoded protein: CASSQGNGQGYGYTF.

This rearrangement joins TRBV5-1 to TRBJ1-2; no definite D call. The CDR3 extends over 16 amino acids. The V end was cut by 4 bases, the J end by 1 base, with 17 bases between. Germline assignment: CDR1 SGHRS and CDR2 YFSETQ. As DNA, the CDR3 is TGCGCCAGCAGCCCCGAGGAGGGCCCCTTTAACTATGGCTACACCTTC. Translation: CASSPEEGPFNYGYTF.

This CDR3 is CSASLSQGAGELFF. The CDR3 coding sequence is TGCAGTGCTAGTCTTTCACAGGGGGCCGGGGAGCTGTTTTTT. The chain recombines TRBV20-1 with TRBJ2-2; 8 positions agree with TRBD1. The germline gives CDR1 DFQATT, CDR2 SNEGSKA (reference sequence). Germline trimming cut 3 bases from V and 6 bases from J; bases unmatched to any gene: 6. The CDR3 has 14 residues.

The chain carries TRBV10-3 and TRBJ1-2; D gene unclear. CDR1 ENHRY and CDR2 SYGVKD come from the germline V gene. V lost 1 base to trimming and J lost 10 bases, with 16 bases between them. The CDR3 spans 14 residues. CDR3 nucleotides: TGTGCCATCAGTGAGTTGAATAGAGAGGACGTCTACACCTTC. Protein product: CAISELNREDVYTF.

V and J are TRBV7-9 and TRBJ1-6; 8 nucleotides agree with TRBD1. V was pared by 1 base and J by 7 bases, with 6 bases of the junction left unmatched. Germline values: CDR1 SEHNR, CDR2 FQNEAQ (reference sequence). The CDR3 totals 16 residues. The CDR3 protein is CASSLGGRGRNSPLHF. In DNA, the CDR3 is TGTGCCAGCAGCTTAGGCGGCAGGGGGCGAAATTCACCCCTCCACTTT.

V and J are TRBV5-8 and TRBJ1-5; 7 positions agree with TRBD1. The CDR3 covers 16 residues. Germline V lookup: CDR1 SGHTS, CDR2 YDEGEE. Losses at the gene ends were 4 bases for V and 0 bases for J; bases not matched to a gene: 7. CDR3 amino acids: CASSLRGQYSNQPQHF. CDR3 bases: TGTGCCAGCAGCCTGCGGGGACAGTATAGCAATCAGCCCCAGCATTTT.

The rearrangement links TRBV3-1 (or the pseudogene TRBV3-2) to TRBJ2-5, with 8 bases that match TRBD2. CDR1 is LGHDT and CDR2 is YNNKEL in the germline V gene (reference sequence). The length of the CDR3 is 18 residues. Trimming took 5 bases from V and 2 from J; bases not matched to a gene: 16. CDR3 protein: CASSTLGGSGGPQETQYF. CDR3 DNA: TGTGCCAGCAGCACCCTGGGCGGGAGCGGGGGACCTCAAGAGACCCAGTACTTC.

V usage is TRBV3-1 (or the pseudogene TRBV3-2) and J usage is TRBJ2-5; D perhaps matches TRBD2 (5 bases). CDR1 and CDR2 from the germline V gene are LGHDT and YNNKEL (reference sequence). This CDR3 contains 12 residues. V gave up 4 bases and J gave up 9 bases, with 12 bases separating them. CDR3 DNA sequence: TGTGCCAGCAGCCCGAAGGTAGCGCCCCAGTACTTC. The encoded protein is CASSPKVAPQYF.

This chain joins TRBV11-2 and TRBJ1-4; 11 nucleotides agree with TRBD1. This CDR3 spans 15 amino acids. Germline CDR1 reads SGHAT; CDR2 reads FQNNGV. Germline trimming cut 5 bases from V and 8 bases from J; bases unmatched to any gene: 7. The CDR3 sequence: CASSPGTGGREKLFF. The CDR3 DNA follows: TGTGCCAGCAGCCCAGGGACAGGGGGAAGAGAAAAACTGTTTTTT. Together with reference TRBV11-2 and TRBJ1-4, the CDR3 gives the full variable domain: EAGVAQSPRYKIIEKRQSVAFWCNPISGHATLYWYQQILGQGPKLLIQFQNNGVVDDSQLPKDRFSAERLKGVDSTLKIQPAKLEDSAVYLCASSPGTGGREKLFFGSGTQLSVL.

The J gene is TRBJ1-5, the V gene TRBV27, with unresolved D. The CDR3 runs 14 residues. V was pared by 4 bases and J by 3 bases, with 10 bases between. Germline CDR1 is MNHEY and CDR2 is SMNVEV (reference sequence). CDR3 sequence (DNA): TGTGCCAGCAGTTGGCGCGGACCCAATCAGCCCCAGCATTTT. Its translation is CASSWRGPNQPQHF.

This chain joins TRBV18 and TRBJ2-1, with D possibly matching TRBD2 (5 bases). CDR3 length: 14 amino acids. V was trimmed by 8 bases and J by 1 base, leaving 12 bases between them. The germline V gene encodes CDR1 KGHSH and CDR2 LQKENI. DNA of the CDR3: TGTGCCAGCGGAGGTGCCGAATCCTACAATGAGCAGTTCTTC. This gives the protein CASGGAESYNEQFF.